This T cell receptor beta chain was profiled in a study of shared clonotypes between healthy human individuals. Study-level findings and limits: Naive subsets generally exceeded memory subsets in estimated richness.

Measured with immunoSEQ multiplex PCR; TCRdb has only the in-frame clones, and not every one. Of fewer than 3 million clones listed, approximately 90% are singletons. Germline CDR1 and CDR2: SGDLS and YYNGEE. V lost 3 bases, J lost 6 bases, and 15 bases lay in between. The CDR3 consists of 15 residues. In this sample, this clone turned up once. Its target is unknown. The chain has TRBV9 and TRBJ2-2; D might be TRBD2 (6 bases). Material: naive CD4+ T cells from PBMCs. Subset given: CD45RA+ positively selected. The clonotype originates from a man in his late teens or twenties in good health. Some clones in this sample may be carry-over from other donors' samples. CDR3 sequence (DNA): TGTGCCAGCAGCGCTCGGGGGTCTATTGCCGGGGAGCTGTTTTTT. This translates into CASSARGSIAGELFF.